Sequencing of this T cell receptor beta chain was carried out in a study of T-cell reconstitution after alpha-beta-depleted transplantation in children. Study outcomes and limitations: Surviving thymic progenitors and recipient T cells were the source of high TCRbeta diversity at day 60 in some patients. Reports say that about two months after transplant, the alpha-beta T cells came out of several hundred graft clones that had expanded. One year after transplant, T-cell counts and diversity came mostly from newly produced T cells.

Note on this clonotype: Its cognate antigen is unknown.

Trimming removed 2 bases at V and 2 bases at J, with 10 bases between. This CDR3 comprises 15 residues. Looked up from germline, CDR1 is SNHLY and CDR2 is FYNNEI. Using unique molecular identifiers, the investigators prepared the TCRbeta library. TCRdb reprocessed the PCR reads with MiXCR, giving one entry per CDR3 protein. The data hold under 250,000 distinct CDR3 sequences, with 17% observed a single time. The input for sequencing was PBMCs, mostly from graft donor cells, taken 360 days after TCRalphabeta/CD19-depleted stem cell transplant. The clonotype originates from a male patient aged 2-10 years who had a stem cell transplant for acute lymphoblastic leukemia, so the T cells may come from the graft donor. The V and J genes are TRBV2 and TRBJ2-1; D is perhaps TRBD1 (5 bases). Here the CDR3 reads CASSEWQGTYNEQFF. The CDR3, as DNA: TGTGCCAGCAGTGAATGGCAGGGTACCTACAATGAGCAGTTCTTC.